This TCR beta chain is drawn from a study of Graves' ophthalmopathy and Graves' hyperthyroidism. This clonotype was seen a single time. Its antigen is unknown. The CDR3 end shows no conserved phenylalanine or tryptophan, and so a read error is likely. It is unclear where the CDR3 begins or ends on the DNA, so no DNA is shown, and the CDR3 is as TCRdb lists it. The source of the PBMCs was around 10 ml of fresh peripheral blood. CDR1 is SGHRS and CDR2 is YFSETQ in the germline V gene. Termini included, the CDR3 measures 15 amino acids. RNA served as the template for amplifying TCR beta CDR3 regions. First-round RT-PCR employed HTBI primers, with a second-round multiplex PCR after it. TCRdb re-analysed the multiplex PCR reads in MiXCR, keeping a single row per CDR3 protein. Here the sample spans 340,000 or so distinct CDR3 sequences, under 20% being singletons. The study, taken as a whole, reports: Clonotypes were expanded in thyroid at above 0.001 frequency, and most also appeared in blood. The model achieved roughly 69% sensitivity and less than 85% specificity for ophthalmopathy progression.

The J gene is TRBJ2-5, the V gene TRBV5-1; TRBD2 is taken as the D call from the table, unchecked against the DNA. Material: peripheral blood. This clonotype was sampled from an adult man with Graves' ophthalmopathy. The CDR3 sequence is CASSLVTSGQETRYY.